The clone carrying this T cell receptor beta chain was counted ten times or more. No antigen is known for it. This entry is derived from a study of breast tumors, draining lymph nodes, adjacent tissues. From the multiplex PCR reads, TCRdb called clonotypes with MiXCR, one entry per CDR3 protein. The data show roughly 80,000 distinct CDR3 sequences, under 25% seen once. Breast cancer patients provided tissue from their axillary draining lymph nodes. Study-level points and caveats: Data only fit, rather than demonstrated, lymph node origin of most tumor T cells. Findings are consistent with lymph node origin and intratumoral expansion of most tumor T cells. Luminal-like breast cancer showed significantly higher tumor–nontumor repertoire similarity than basal-like. Tumors had less TCR diversity than lymph nodes, more than nontumor tissue.

Germline CDR1 reads MNHEY; CDR2 reads SVGEGT. There are 11 residues in the CDR3. V lost 6 bases to trimming and J lost 2 bases, with 4 bases between them. The V and J genes are TRBV6-2 or TRBV6-3 and TRBJ1-2; D not certain. The receptor's source is a female donor with breast cancer. Some clones in this sample may be carry-over from other donors' samples. Sequencing was carried out using axillary lymph node tissue. CDR3 region: CASRRNYGYTF. As DNA, the CDR3 is TGTGCCAGCAGGCGGAACTATGGCTACACCTTC.